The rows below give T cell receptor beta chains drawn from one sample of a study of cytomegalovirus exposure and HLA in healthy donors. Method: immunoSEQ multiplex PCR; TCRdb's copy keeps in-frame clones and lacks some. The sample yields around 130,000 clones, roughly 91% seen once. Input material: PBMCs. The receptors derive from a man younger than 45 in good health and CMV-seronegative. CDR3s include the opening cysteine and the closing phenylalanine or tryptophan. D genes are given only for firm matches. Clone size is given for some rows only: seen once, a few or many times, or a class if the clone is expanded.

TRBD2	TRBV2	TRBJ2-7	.	TGTGCCAGCAGGCGGGACGGACTAGCCTACGAGCAGTACTTC	CASRRDGLAYEQYF
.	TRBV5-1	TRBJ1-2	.	TGCGCCAGCAGCTTGTCTGAAGGACTGGGCCAGGACTATGGCTACACCTTC	CASSLSEGLGQDYGYTF
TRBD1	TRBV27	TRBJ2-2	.	TGTGCCAGCAGTGGCCCGGGACAGGGGGCTCCTCTCACCGGGGAGCTGTTTTTT	CASSGPGQGAPLTGELFF
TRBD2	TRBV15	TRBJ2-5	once	TGTGCCACCAGCAGCCTACTAGCGGGGGAGGATGAGACCCAGTACTTC	CATSSLLAGEDETQYF
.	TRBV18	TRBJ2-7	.	TGTGCCAGCTCAGTCCTGGACACACATTCCTACGAGCAGTACTTC	CASSVLDTHSYEQYF
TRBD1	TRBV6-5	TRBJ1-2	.	TGTGCCAGCAGTTATAACAGGGGGGATGGCTACACCTTC	CASSYNRGDGYTF
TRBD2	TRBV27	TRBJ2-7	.	TGTGCCAGCAGCAACGGAGCGGGGGACCGCTATTCCTACGAGCAGTACTTC	CASSNGAGDRYSYEQYF
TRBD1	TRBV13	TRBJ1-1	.	TGTGCCAGCAGCTCTGGACAGGGGTGGACTGAAGCTTTCTTT	CASSSGQGWTEAFF
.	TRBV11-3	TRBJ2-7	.	TGTGCCAGCAGCGGAGGGGTGAGCTACGAGCAGTACTTC	CASSGGVSYEQYF
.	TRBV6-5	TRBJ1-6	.	TGTGCCAGCAGTTATGCGGGAGGAGGGAATTCACCCCTCCACTTT	CASSYAGGGNSPLHF
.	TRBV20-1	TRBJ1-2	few	TGCGCCGAAGGAGGGCTCTATGGCTACACCTTC	CAEGGLYGYTF
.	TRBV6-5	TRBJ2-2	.	TGTGCCAGCAGTTACTCGAAAGGGGGCACCGGGGAGCTGTTTTTT	CASSYSKGGTGELFF
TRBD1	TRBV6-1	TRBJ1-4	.	TGTGCCAGCAGAATTGGACAGGGGAGTGAAAAACTGTTTTTT	CASRIGQGSEKLFF
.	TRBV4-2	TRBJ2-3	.	TGTGCCAGCAGCCAAGAGCGGCGGAGGAGCACAGATACGCAGTATTTT	CASSQERRRSTDTQYF
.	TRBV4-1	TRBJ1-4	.	TGCGCCAGCAGCTACGAGAGGGGGAACGAAAAACTGTTTTTT	CASSYERGNEKLFF
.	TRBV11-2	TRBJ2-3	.	TGTGCCAGCGGACTCACGGATACGCAGTATTTT	CASGLTDTQYF
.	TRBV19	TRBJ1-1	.	TGTGCCAGTAGAGCAGGGGAAGCTTTCTTT	CASRAGEAFF
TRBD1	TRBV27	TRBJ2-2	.	TGTGCCAGCAGTCCGCAGACAGGGTTGACCGGGGAGCTGTTTTTT	CASSPQTGLTGELFF
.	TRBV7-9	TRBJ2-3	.	TGTGCCAGCAGCCCACTAGGGAGGAGCACAGATACGCAGTATTTT	CASSPLGRSTDTQYF
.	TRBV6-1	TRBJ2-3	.	TGTGCCAGCAGTTATAGCAGACAGGCAGATACGCAGTATTTT	CASSYSRQADTQYF
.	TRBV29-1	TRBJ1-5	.	TGCAGCGTGGCACCCGATCGCAATCAGCCCCAGCATTTT	CSVAPDRNQPQHF
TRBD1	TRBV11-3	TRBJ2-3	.	TGTGCCAGCAGCGCCTACCCGGGACAGGGGGTGGATACGCAGTATTTT	CASSAYPGQGVDTQYF
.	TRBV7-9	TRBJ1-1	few	TGTGCCAGCAGCTTGGGACACTTGAACACTGAAGCTTTCTTT	CASSLGHLNTEAFF
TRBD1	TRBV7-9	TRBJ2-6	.	TGTGCCAGCAGAGCAGGGGGCGTTGGGGCCAACGTCCTGACTTTC	CASRAGGVGANVLTF
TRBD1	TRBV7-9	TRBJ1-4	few	TGTGCCAGCAGCTCCGCCGGGACAGGCGGAGAAAAACTGTTTTTT	CASSSAGTGGEKLFF
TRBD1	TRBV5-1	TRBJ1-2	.	TGCGCCAGCAGACCAACCTACAGGGGCATTAACTATGGCTACACCTTC	CASRPTYRGINYGYTF
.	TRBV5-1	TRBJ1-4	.	TGCGCCAGCAGCCTCCGGGTAGGCACTAATGAAAAACTGTTTTTT	CASSLRVGTNEKLFF